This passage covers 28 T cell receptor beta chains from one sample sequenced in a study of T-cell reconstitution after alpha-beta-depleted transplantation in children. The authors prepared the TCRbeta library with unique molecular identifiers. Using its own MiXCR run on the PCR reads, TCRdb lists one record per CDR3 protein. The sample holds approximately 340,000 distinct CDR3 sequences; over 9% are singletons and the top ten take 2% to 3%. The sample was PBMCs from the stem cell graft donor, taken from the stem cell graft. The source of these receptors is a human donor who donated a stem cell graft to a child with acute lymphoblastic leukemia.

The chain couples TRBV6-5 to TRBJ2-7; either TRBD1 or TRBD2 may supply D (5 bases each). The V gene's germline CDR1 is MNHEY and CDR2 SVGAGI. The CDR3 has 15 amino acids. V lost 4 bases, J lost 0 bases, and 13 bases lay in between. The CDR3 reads CASSSGRLSSYEQYF. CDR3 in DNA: TGTGCCAGCAGTTCGGGACGCCTGAGCTCCTACGAGCAGTACTTC.

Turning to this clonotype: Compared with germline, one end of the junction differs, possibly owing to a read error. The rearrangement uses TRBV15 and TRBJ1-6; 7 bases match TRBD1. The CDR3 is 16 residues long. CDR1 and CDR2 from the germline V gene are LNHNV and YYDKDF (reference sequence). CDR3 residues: CATSTGEGSYDSPLHF. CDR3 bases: TGTGCCACCTCTACAGGGGAAGGCTCCTATGATTCACCCCTCCACTTT.

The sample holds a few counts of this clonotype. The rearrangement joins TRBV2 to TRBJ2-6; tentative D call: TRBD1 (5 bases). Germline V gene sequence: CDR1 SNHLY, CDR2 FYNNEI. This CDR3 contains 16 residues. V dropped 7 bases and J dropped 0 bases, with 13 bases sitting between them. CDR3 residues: CASKSSGRSGANVLTF. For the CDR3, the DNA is TGTGCCAGCAAATCATCAGGGCGCTCTGGGGCCAACGTCCTGACTTTC.

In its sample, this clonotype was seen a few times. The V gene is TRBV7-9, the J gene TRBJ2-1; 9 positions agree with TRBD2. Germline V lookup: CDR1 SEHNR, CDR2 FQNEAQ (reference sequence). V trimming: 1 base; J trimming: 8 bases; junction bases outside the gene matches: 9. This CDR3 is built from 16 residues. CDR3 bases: TGTGCCAGCAGCTTAGGGTGGCGGGAGGGCCTCCATGAGCAGTTCTTC. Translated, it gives CASSLGWREGLHEQFF.

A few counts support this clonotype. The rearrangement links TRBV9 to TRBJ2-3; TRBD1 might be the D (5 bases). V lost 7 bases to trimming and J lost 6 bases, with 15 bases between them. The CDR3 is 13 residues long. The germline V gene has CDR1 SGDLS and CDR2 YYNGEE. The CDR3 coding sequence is TGTGCCAGCGCAGACAGAGGAACGGATACGCAGTATTTT. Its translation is CASADRGTDTQYF.

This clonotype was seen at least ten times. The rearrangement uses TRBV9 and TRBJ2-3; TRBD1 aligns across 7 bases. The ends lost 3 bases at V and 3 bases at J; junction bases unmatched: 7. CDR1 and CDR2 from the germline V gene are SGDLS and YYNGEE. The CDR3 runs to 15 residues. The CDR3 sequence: CASSEEGAVTDTQYF. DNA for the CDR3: TGTGCCAGCAGCGAAGAGGGGGCGGTGACAGATACGCAGTATTTT.

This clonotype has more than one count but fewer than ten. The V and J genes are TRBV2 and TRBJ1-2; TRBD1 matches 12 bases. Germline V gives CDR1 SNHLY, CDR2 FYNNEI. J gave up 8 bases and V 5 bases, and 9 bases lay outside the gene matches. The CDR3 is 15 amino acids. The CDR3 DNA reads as TGTGCCAGCAGTACACCGGGACAGGGGGCTGGGGGCTACACCTTC. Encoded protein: CASSTPGQGAGGYTF.

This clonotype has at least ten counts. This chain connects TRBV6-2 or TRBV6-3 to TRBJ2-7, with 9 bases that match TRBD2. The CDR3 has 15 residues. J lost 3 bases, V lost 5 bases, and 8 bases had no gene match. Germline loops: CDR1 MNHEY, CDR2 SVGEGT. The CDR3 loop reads CASSRSGRGGYEQYF. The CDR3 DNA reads TGTGCCAGCAGTCGTAGCGGGAGAGGGGGCTACGAGCAGTACTTC.

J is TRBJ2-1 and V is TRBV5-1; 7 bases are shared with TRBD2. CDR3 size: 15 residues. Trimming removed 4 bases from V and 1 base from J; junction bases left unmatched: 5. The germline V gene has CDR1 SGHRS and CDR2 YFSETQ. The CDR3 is CASSQTSISYNEQFF. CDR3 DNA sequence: TGCGCCAGCAGCCAGACTAGCATTTCCTACAATGAGCAGTTCTTC.

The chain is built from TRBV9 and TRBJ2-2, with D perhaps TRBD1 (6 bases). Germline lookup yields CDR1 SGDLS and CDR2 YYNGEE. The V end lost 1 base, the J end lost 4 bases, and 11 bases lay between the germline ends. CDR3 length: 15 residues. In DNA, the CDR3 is TGTGCCAGCAGCGTAAAGGCGGACAGCACCGGGGAGCTGTTTTTT. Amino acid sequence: CASSVKADSTGELFF.

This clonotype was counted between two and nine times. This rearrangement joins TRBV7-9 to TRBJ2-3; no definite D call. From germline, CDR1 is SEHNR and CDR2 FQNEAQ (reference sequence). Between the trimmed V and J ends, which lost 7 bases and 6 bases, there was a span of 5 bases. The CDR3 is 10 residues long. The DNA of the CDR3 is TGTGCCAGCACTGGGGATACGCAGTATTTT. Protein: CASTGDTQYF.

DNA for the CDR3: TGTGCCAGCAGCCCCGGGGACAGGGGTAACACAGATACGCAGTATTTT. Translation gives CASSPGDRGNTDTQYF. This chain joins TRBV7-9 and TRBJ2-3; 10 bases align to TRBD1. The CDR3 totals 16 residues. V was clipped by 5 bases and J by 2 bases; unmatched bases: 7. Germline loops: CDR1 SEHNR, CDR2 FQNEAQ (reference sequence).

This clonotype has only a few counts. CDR3 nucleotide sequence: TGTGCCAGCAGCTCCAGGACAGAAGAGACCCAGTACTTC. It codes for CASSSRTEETQYF. The chain combines TRBV7-9 with TRBJ2-5, with a possible D match to TRBD1 (6 bases). This CDR3 contains 13 residues. The germline V gene encodes CDR1 SEHNR and CDR2 FQNEAQ (reference sequence). V was trimmed by 4 bases and J by 3 bases, leaving 9 bases between them. Full variable domain (rest looked up from reference TRBV7-9 and TRBJ2-5): DTGVSQNPRHKITKRGQNVTFRCDPISEHNRLYWYRQTLGQGPEFLTYFQNEAQLEKSRLLSDRFSAERPKGSFSTLEIQRTEQGDSAMYLCASSSRTEETQYFGPGTRLLVL.

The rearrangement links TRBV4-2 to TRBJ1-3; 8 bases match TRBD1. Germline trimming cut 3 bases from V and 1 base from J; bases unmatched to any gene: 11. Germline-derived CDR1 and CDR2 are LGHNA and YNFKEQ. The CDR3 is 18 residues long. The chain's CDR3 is CASSHSPRGQVSGNTIYF. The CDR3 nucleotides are TGTGCCAGCAGCCATTCACCCAGGGGGCAGGTGTCTGGAAACACCATATATTTT.

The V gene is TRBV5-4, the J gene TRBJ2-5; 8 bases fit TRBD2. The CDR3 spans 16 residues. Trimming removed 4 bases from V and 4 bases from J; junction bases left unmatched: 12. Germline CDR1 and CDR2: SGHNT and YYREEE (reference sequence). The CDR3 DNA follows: TGTGCCAGCAGCCCACCTCGGGTAGCGGGAACAGAGACCCAGTACTTC. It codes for CASSPPRVAGTETQYF.

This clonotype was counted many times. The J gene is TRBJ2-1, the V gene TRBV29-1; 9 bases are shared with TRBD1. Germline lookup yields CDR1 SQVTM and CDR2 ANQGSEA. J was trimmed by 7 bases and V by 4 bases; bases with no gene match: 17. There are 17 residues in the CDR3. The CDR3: CSVAAPLQGAHRNEQFF. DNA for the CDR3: TGCAGCGTTGCCGCCCCACTACAGGGGGCGCATCGGAATGAGCAGTTCTTC.

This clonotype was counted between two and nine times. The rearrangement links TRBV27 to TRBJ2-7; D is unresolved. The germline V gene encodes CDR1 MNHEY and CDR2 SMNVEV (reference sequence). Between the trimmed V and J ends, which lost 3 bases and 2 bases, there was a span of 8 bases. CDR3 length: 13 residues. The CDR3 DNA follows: TGTGCCAGCAGTTTCGCGGAGCCCTACGAGCAGTACTTC. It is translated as CASSFAEPYEQYF.

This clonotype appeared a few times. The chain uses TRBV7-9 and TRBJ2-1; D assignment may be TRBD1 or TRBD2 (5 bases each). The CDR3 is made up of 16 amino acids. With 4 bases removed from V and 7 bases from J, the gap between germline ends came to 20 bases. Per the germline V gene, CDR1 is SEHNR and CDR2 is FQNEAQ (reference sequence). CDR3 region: CASSYRGGSAGNEQFF. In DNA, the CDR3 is TGTGCCAGCAGCTACCGGGGCGGGTCCGCTGGAAATGAGCAGTTCTTC.

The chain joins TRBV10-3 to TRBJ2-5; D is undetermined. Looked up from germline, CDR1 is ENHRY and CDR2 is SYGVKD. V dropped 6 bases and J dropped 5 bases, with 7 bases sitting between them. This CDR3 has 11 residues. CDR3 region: CAIRADETQYF. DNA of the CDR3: TGTGCCATCAGGGCGGACGAGACCCAGTACTTC.

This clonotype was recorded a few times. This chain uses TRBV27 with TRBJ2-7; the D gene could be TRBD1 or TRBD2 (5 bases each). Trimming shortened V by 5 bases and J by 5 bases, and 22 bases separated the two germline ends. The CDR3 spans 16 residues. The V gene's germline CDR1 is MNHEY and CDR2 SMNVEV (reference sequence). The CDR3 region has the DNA TGTGCCAGCAGTCCCGTCGGGGCCGCTAGAAGGGACGAGCAGTACTTC. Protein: CASSPVGAARRDEQYF.

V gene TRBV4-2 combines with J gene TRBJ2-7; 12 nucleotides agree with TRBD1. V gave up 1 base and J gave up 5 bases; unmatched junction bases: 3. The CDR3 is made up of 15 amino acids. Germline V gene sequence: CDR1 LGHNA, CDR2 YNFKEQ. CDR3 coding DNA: TGTGCCAGCAGCCAAGCGGGGACAGGGGGCCACGAGCAGTACTTC. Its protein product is CASSQAGTGGHEQYF.

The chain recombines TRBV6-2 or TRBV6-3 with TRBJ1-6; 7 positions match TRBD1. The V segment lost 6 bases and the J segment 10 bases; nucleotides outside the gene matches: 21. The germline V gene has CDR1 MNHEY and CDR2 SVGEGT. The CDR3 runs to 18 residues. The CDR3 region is CASRRGQLMPPAGSPLHF. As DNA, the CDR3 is TGTGCCAGCAGGCGGGGACAGCTGATGCCTCCAGCGGGGTCACCCCTCCACTTT.

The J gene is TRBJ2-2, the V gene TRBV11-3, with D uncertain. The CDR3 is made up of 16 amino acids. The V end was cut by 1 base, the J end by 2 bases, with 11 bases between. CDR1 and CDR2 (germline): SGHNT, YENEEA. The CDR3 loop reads CASSLVGSPNTGELFF. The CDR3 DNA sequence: TGTGCCAGCAGCTTAGTAGGTTCCCCCAACACCGGGGAGCTGTTTTTT.

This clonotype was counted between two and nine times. Here the CDR3 DNA reads TGTGCCAGCAGGGCAGTAAGCTCCTACAATGAGCAGTTCTTC. It specifies CASRAVSSYNEQFF. The chain links TRBV7-9 to TRBJ2-1; D uncertain. Germline CDR1 reads SEHNR; CDR2 reads FQNEAQ (reference sequence). The CDR3 extends over 14 amino acids. The V end was cut by 6 bases, the J end by 0 bases, with 9 bases between. The full variable domain, in which reference TRBV7-9 and TRBJ2-1 provide the parts outside the CDR3, is DTGVSQNPRHKITKRGQNVTFRCDPISEHNRLYWYRQTLGQGPEFLTYFQNEAQLEKSRLLSDRFSAERPKGSFSTLEIQRTEQGDSAMYLCASRAVSSYNEQFFGPGTRLTVL.

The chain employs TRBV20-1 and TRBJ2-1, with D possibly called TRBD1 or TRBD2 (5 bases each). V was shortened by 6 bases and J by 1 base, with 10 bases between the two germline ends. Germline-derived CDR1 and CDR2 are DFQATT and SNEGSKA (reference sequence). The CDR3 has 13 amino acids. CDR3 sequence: CSARGESYNEQFF. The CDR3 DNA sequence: TGCAGTGCACGAGGGGAGTCCTACAATGAGCAGTTCTTC.

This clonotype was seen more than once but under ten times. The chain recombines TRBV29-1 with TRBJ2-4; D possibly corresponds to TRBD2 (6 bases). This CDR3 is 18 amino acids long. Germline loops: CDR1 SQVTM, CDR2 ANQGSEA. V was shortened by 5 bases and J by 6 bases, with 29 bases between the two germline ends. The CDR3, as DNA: TGCAGCGTTCTTACCCCAATTAATATGGAGGGGAGCGGAAACATTCAGTACTTC. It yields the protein CSVLTPINMEGSGNIQYF. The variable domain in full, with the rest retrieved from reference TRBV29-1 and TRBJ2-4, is SAVISQKPSRDICQRGTSLTIQCQVDSQVTMMFWYRQQPGQSLTLIATANQGSEATYESGFVIDKFPISRPNLTFSTLTVSNMSPEDSSIYLCSVLTPINMEGSGNIQYFGAGTRLSVL.

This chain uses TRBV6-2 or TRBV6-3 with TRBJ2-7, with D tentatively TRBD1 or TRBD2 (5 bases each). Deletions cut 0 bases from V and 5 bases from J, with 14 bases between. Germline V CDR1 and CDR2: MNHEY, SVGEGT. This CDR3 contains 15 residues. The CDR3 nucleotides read TGTGCCAGCAGTTACTCAGAGGGGCAGGCGAACGAGCAGTACTTC. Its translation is CASSYSEGQANEQYF.

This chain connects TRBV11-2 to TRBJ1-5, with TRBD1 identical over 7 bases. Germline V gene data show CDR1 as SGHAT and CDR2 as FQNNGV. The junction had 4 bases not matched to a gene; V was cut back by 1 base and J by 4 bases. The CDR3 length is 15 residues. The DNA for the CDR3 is TGTGCCAGCAGCTTAGGGACAGGTATAAATCAGCCCCAGCATTTT. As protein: CASSLGTGINQPQHF.